Each of the 19 T cell receptor beta chains below was sequenced from the same sample in a study of T-cell memory formation after mild COVID-19. TCRdb re-analysed the 5' RACE reads in MiXCR, keeping a single row per CDR3 protein. The data show around 430,000 distinct CDR3 sequences, with about 16% seen just once and about a fifth held by the top ten. Sequenced input: PBMCs or a T cell subset sorted from them (not recorded which). The source of these receptors is a man younger than 35 who had mild COVID-19 (a few samples of this study predate the infection). Cell type and time point are not known.

CDR3 in amino acids: CASSVFDRDTGELFF. CDR3 bases: TGTGCCAGCAGCGTTTTTGACAGGGACACCGGGGAGCTGTTTTTT. The chain has TRBV5-5 and TRBJ2-2; 7 positions agree with TRBD1. The V gene end was trimmed by 4 bases and the J gene end by 3 bases; junction bases not matched to a gene: 6. The CDR3 consists of 15 residues. Germline CDR1 reads SGHKS; CDR2 reads YYEKEE (reference sequence).

This clonotype was seen only a few times. The V call is TRBV14, the J call TRBJ1-1; no firm D call. The CDR3 runs 14 residues. V was cut by 3 bases and J by 3 bases, with 11 bases left in between. Germline loops: CDR1 SGHDN, CDR2 FVKESK. The chain's CDR3 is CASSHYRRDTEAFF. In nucleotides, the CDR3 is TGTGCCAGCAGCCATTATAGACGGGACACTGAAGCTTTCTTT.

The chain is built from TRBV11-2 and TRBJ2-3; the match to TRBD2 covers 10 bases. After removal of 5 bases from V and 2 bases from J, the junction contained 7 bases not matched to a gene. Per the germline V gene, CDR1 is SGHAT and CDR2 is FQNNGV. The CDR3 runs to 16 residues. The CDR3 region is CASSPPGLANTDTQYF. The CDR3 nucleotides are TGTGCCAGCAGCCCGCCGGGACTAGCGAACACAGATACGCAGTATTTT.

V is TRBV4-3 and J is TRBJ1-1, with D tentatively TRBD1 (5 bases). V was shortened by 1 base and J by 4 bases, with 10 bases between the two germline ends. This CDR3 spans 14 amino acids. Germline values: CDR1 LGHNA, CDR2 YSLEER. CDR3 region: CASSQGRGVTEAFF. The CDR3 region has the DNA TGCGCCAGCAGCCAAGGTAGGGGCGTCACTGAAGCTTTCTTT.

This clonotype showed up just a few times. The V and J genes are TRBV7-3 and TRBJ2-1; TRBD2 matches 14 bases. The CDR3 spans 18 residues. The junction had 9 bases not matched to a gene; V was cut back by 6 bases and J by 2 bases. Germline lookup yields CDR1 SGHTA and CDR2 FQGTGA. For the CDR3, the DNA is TGTGCCAGCAGGCCACCGGGACTAGCGGGGGTTACCTACAATGAGCAGTTCTTC. Its translation: CASRPPGLAGVTYNEQFF. Based on the CDR3 plus reference TRBV7-3 and TRBJ2-1, the full variable domain is GAGVSQTPSNKVTEKGKYVELRCDPISGHTALYWYRQSLGQGPEFLIYFQGTGAADDSGLPNDRFFAVRPEGSVSTLKIQRTERGDSAVYLCASRPPGLAGVTYNEQFFGPGTRLTVL.

The chain has TRBV5-1 and TRBJ2-6; weak D call: TRBD2 (5 bases). The CDR3 spans 15 residues. CDR1 is SGHRS and CDR2 is YFSETQ in the germline V gene. Trimming stripped 5 bases from V and 0 bases from J, with 9 bases between. CDR3 loop: CASRSRGSGANVLTF. The CDR3 region has the DNA TGCGCCAGCAGATCACGGGGCTCTGGGGCCAACGTCCTGACTTTC.

This clonotype showed up many times. The chain uses TRBV5-8 and TRBJ1-5; D remains ambiguous. The CDR3 consists of 13 residues. CDR1 is SGHTS and CDR2 is YDEGEE in the germline V gene. Trimming left V 3 bases short and J 9 bases short, with 13 bases between. The CDR3 spells CASSSRGEWPQHF. CDR3 nucleotide sequence: TGTGCCAGCAGCTCTAGAGGAGAATGGCCCCAGCATTTT.

This clonotype has just a few counts. The chain is built from TRBV4-1 and TRBJ2-1; 9 positions match TRBD2. CDR1 and CDR2 from the germline V gene are MGHRA and YSYEKL. The CDR3 is made up of 16 amino acids. Unmatched junction bases numbered 12, after V lost 4 bases and J lost 8 bases. The CDR3 DNA is TGCGCCAGCAGCCTAGATCCGGGACTAGCTGTCGATGAGCAGTTCTTC. It codes for CASSLDPGLAVDEQFF.

The V and J genes are TRBV15 and TRBJ1-5; D is possibly TRBD1 (5 bases). V shed 5 bases and J shed 4 bases, with 15 bases lying between them. This CDR3 has 15 residues. Germline CDR1 and CDR2: LNHNV and YYDKDF (reference sequence). CDR3 sequence: CATSVRRDLNQPQHF. As DNA, the CDR3 is TGTGCCACCAGCGTCCGCCGGGACCTAAATCAGCCCCAGCATTTT.

This rearrangement joins TRBV5-1 to TRBJ1-2; the D gene is possibly TRBD1 (6 bases). The CDR3 sequence is 16 residues long. V was shortened by 0 bases and J by 8 bases, with 20 bases between the two germline ends. CDR1 is SGHRS, CDR2 YFSETQ, per germline. CDR3 in amino acids: CASSLAAGGAYEGYTF. CDR3 DNA: TGCGCCAGCAGCTTGGCCGCCGGGGGCGCTTACGAAGGCTACACCTTC. Full variable domain (remainder filled in from reference TRBV5-1 and TRBJ1-2): KAGVTQTPRYLIKTRGQQVTLSCSPISGHRSVSWYQQTPGQGLQFLFEYFSETQRNKGNFPGRFSGRQFSNSRSEMNVSTLELGDSALYLCASSLAAGGAYEGYTFGSGTRLTVV.

This clonotype was seen more than once but under ten times. The rearrangement joins TRBV4-1 to TRBJ1-1; the match to TRBD1 covers 7 bases. The CDR3 length is 15 residues. Germline V gives CDR1 MGHRA, CDR2 YSYEKL. J was trimmed by 1 base and V by 0 bases; bases with no gene match: 2. DNA for the CDR3: TGCGCCAGCAGCCAAGAACGACAGGGGAACACTGAAGCTTTCTTT. This codes for CASSQERQGNTEAFF.

The chain combines TRBV11-1 with TRBJ2-7, with a weak D call TRBD1 (6 bases). The ends were cut back, 6 bases at V and 4 bases at J, with 16 bases in the middle. CDR3 length equals 14 residues. Germline V gene data show CDR1 as SGHAT and CDR2 as FQDESV (reference sequence). The CDR3, as DNA: TGTGCCAGCAGAAACCGGGACACAGAATACGAGCAGTACTTC. As protein: CASRNRDTEYEQYF.

The table lists this clonotype with a few counts. The chain combines TRBV15 with TRBJ1-1; D perhaps matches TRBD1 (5 bases). Germline CDR1 reads LNHNV; CDR2 reads YYDKDF (reference sequence). Trimming cost V 4 bases and J 8 bases, with 8 bases left between them. CDR3 length: 11 amino acids. CDR3 sequence (DNA): TGTGCCACCAGCATAGGGACCGAAGCTTTCTTT. This gives the protein CATSIGTEAFF.

The rearrangement links TRBV5-1 to TRBJ2-6; D may be TRBD2 (6 bases). The CDR3 consists of 17 residues. Between the trimmed V and J ends, which lost 2 bases and 4 bases, there was a span of 16 bases. The germline CDR1 and CDR2 sequences are SGHRS and YFSETQ. CDR3 nucleotides: TGCGCCAGCAGCTTCACATGGGGGACTCCCGGGGCCAACGTCCTGACTTTC. This codes for CASSFTWGTPGANVLTF.

This clonotype was counted at least ten times. The chain links TRBV5-4 to TRBJ2-1; D is uncertain. V lost 4 bases and J lost 8, with 19 bases in between. This CDR3 comprises 15 residues. CDR1 and CDR2 (germline): SGHNT, YYREEE (reference sequence). The CDR3 spells CASSRASVGGDEQFF. The DNA for the CDR3 is TGTGCCAGCAGCCGGGCCTCGGTAGGTGGCGATGAGCAGTTCTTC.

The J gene is TRBJ2-7, the V gene TRBV14; 8 bases are a match to TRBD1. The CDR3 runs 14 residues. The germline V gene encodes CDR1 SGHDN and CDR2 FVKESK. V shed 4 bases, J shed 3 bases, and the junction held 5 bases outside the gene matches. The CDR3, as DNA: TGTGCCAGCAGCCGTTACGGGACAGGCTACGAGCAGTACGTC. Its translation: CASSRYGTGYEQYV.

This chain connects TRBV5-1 to TRBJ2-7, with D perhaps TRBD2 (5 bases). CDR1 is SGHRS, CDR2 YFSETQ, per germline. Trimming took off 0 bases at V and 0 bases at J, with 10 bases between the two ends. This CDR3 has 15 residues. The CDR3 region has the DNA TGCGCCAGCAGCTTGGTGGAGGCTACCTCCTACGAGCAGTACGTC. Its protein product is CASSLVEATSYEQYV.

The chain joins TRBV7-9 to TRBJ1-1; D is ambiguous. V was pared by 1 base and J by 5 bases, with 14 bases between. The CDR3 has 15 amino acids. Germline CDR1 and CDR2: SEHNR and FQNEAQ (reference sequence). The CDR3 reads CASSLVRARKTEAFF. In DNA form, the CDR3 reads TGTGCCAGCAGCTTAGTGAGGGCTCGAAAGACTGAAGCTTTCTTT.

This clonotype occurred a few times. The chain joins TRBV3-1 to TRBJ2-5, with D perhaps TRBD2 (6 bases). The CDR3 spans 16 residues. Per the germline V gene, CDR1 is LGHDT and CDR2 is YNNKEL (reference sequence). V shed 4 bases and J shed 5 bases, with 20 bases lying between them. The CDR3 sequence: CASSRQPGLQWETQYF. In DNA, the CDR3 is TGTGCCAGCAGCCGGCAACCGGGACTGCAGTGGGAGACCCAGTACTTC.